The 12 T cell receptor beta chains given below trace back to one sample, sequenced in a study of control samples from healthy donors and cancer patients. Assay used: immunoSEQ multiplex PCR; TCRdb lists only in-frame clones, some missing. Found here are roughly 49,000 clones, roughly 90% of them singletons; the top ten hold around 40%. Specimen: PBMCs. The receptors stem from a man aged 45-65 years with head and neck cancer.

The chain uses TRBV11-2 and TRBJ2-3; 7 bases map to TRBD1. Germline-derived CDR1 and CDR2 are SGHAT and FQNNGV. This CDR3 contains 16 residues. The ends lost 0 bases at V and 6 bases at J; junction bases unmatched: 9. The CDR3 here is CASSLDRQGRADTQYF. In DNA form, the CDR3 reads TGTGCCAGCAGCTTAGATAGACAGGGACGGGCGGATACGCAGTATTTT.

The CDR3 protein is CASSNRTLIETEAFF. The CDR3 DNA sequence: TGTGCCAGCAGCAATAGGACGCTGATAGAGACTGAAGCTTTCTTT. This chain uses TRBV21-1 with TRBJ1-1. TRBV21-1 is marked as a pseudogene. This CDR3 has 15 amino acids.

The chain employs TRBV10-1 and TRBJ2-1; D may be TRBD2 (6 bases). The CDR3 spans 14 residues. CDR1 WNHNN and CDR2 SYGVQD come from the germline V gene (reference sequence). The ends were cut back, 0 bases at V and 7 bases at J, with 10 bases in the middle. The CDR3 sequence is CASSESGGWNEQFF. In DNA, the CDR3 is TGCGCCAGCAGTGAGTCCGGGGGTTGGAATGAGCAGTTCTTC.

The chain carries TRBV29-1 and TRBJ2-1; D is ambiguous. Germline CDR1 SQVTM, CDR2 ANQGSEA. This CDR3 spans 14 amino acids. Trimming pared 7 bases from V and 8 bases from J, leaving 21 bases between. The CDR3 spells CSDGWTPNVDEQFF. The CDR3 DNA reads TGCAGCGACGGCTGGACCCCTAACGTGGATGAGCAGTTCTTC.

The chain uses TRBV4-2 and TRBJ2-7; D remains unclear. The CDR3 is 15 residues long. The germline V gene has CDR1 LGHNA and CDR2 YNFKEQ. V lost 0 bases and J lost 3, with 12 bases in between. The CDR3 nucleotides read TGTGCCAGCAGCCAAGATTCCTCCCCCGACTACGAGCAGTACTTC. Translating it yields CASSQDSSPDYEQYF.

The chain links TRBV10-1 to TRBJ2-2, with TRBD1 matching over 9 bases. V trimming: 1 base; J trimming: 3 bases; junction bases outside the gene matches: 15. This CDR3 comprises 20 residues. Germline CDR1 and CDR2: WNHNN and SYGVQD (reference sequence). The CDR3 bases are TGCGCCAGCAGTGAGTTTACAGGGGGCCTAACTCCCCTCTACACCGGGGAGCTGTTTTTT. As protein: CASSEFTGGLTPLYTGELFF.

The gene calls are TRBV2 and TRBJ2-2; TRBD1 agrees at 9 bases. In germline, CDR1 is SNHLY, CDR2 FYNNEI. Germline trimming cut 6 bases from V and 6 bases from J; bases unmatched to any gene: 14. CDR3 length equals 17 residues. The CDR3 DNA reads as TGTGCCAGCAGATCGCTCCGGGACAGGGTTTTCGCCGGGGAGCTGTTTTTT. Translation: CASRSLRDRVFAGELFF. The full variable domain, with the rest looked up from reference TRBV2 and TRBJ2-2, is EPEVTQTPSHQVTQMGQEVILRCVPISNHLYFYWYRQILGQKVEFLVSFYNNEISEKSEIFDDQFSVERPDGSNFTLKIRSTKLEDSAMYFCASRSLRDRVFAGELFFGEGSRLTVL.

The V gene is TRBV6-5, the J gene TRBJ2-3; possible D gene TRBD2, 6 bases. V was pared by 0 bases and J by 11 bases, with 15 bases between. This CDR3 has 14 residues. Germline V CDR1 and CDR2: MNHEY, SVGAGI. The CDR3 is CASSYSETRREQYF. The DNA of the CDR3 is TGTGCCAGCAGTTACTCGGAGACTCGGAGGGAGCAGTATTTT.

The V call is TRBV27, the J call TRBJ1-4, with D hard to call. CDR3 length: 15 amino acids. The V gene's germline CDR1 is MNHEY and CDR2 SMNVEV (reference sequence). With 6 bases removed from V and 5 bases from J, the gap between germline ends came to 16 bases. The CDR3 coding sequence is TGTGCCAGCAGGTCAGCCCTGGGAAACAATGAAAAACTGTTTTTT. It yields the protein CASRSALGNNEKLFF.

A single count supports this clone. The CDR3 DNA reads TGTGCCAGCAGTCCTAACCCGACAGGAGCTAACTATGGCTACACCTTC. Its protein is CASSPNPTGANYGYTF. The rearrangement links TRBV27 to TRBJ1-2; the D gene is possibly TRBD1 (6 bases). Trimming took 5 bases from V and 0 from J, leaving 16 bases between them. Germline V CDR1 and CDR2: MNHEY, SMNVEV (reference sequence). The CDR3 sequence is 16 residues long.

The CDR3 nucleotides are TGCGCCAGCAGTGAGAGCCAGGGTCTCTCTGGGGCCAACGTCCTGACTTTC. Translating it yields CASSESQGLSGANVLTF. The gene calls are TRBV10-1 and TRBJ2-6, with D tentatively TRBD1 (5 bases). Germline V lookup: CDR1 WNHNN, CDR2 SYGVQD (reference sequence). The CDR3 is made up of 17 amino acids. V dropped 2 bases and J dropped 0 bases, with 11 bases sitting between them.

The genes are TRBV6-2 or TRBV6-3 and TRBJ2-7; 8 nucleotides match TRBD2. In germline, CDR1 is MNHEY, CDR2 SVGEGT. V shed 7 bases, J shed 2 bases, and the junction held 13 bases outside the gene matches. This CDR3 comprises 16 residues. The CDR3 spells CASTPPGGTKTYEQYF. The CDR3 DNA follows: TGTGCCAGCACCCCTCCGGGAGGGACGAAAACCTACGAGCAGTACTTC.